Listed below are T cell receptor beta chains from one sample, sequenced in a study of low-dose radiotherapy and immunotherapy resistance in tumors. TCRdb used MiXCR to reprocess the reads, holding one entry per CDR3 protein. Counted here are around 80,000 distinct CDR3 sequences, over 15% occurring once; the ten biggest clones make up 1.3% to 1.5%. The sequenced sample was PBMCs, obtained after low-dose radiotherapy plus immunotherapy. The receptors stem from a male donor with prostate cancer. CDR3s include the opening cysteine and the closing phenylalanine or tryptophan. Each record gives: CDR3 DNA, CDR3 protein, J gene, D gene, clone size, V gene. The D gene is left open where the match is weak. Size is stated for part of the rows, as once, few or many counts, or as a class when the clone is expanded.

CDR3 DNA: TGCGCCAGCAGCTCCGGGACGGGATATAATTCACCCCTCCACTTT; CDR3 protein: CASSSGTGYNSPLHF; J gene: TRBJ1-6; D gene: NA; clone size: many; V gene: TRBV5-1
CDR3 DNA: TGTGCCAGCAGCTTCGGCGGGAGTCAGGGAGAGACCCAGTACTTC; CDR3 protein: CASSFGGSQGETQYF; J gene: TRBJ2-5; D gene: TRBD2; clone size: many; V gene: TRBV7-3
CDR3 DNA: TGTGCCAGCAGCTTGTATATGATGAACACTGAAGCTTTCTTT; CDR3 protein: CASSLYMMNTEAFF; J gene: TRBJ1-1; D gene: NA; clone size: few; V gene: TRBV5-4
CDR3 DNA: TGTGCCAGCAGCTTAGTTAGCGGGATGGGCACAGATACGCAGTATTTT; CDR3 protein: CASSLVSGMGTDTQYF; J gene: TRBJ2-3; D gene: TRBD2; clone size: many; V gene: TRBV7-2
CDR3 DNA: TGTGCCAGCAGCCAAGCGGACAGGGAACGGGAAAAACTGTTTTTT; CDR3 protein: CASSQADREREKLFF; J gene: TRBJ1-4; D gene: TRBD1; clone size: many; V gene: TRBV4-2
CDR3 DNA: TGTGCCAGCAGTTACTCTTTCAGGTCCTACGAGCAGTACTTC; CDR3 protein: CASSYSFRSYEQYF; J gene: TRBJ2-7; D gene: NA; clone size: many; V gene: TRBV6-2/TRBV6-3
CDR3 DNA: TGTGCCACCGGACAGGGAGCCTACAATGAGCAGTTCTTC; CDR3 protein: CATGQGAYNEQFF; J gene: TRBJ2-1; D gene: TRBD1; clone size: many; V gene: TRBV2
CDR3 DNA: TGTGCCAGCAGCTTATTTTGGGGGGCACGGGACACCGGGGAGCTGTTTTTT; CDR3 protein: CASSLFWGARDTGELFF; J gene: TRBJ2-2; D gene: NA; clone size: many; V gene: TRBV7-9
CDR3 DNA: TGTGCCAGCAGCCAGGTGGGACAGGGCAGTGTCAATGAGCAGTTCTTC; CDR3 protein: CASSQVGQGSVNEQFF; J gene: TRBJ2-1; D gene: TRBD1; clone size: few; V gene: TRBV3-1
CDR3 DNA: TGTGCCAGCAGCTTAGCGGGAAACACCGGGGAGCTGTTTTTT; CDR3 protein: CASSLAGNTGELFF; J gene: TRBJ2-2; D gene: NA; clone size: many; V gene: TRBV7-2
CDR3 DNA: TGCAGTGCTAGAGAAAATAGCGGGAGCCCCATCTACGAGCAGTACTTC; CDR3 protein: CSARENSGSPIYEQYF; J gene: TRBJ2-7; D gene: TRBD2; clone size: many; V gene: TRBV20-1
CDR3 DNA: TGTGCCAGCAGCCAAGAAGTTCCCGCTAGCGCGAAGTTCTTC; CDR3 protein: CASSQEVPASAKFF; J gene: TRBJ2-1; D gene: NA; clone size: few; V gene: TRBV3-1
CDR3 DNA: TGTGCCAGCAGCTCCTCGACAGGGGCCACTGAAGCTTTCTTT; CDR3 protein: CASSSSTGATEAFF; J gene: TRBJ1-1; D gene: TRBD1; clone size: many; V gene: TRBV7-2
CDR3 DNA: TGCGCCAGCAGCCAAGTGTGGGCTAGCGGGACCTACGAGCAGTACTTC; CDR3 protein: CASSQVWASGTYEQYF; J gene: TRBJ2-7; D gene: TRBD2; clone size: many; V gene: TRBV4-3
CDR3 DNA: TGTGCCAGCAGCACCGGGACAGGGGGCCGGAATGAGCAGTTCTTC; CDR3 protein: CASSTGTGGRNEQFF; J gene: TRBJ2-1; D gene: TRBD1; clone size: many; V gene: TRBV7-9
CDR3 DNA: TGTGCCAGCAGTATCAGCGGGGCCACCAATGAGCAGTTCTTC; CDR3 protein: CASSISGATNEQFF; J gene: TRBJ2-1; D gene: TRBD2; clone size: many; V gene: TRBV6-5
CDR3 DNA: TGCAGTGCTAGCGGGAGGTCCTACAATGAGCAGTTCTTC; CDR3 protein: CSASGRSYNEQFF; J gene: TRBJ2-1; D gene: TRBD2; clone size: few; V gene: TRBV20-1
CDR3 DNA: TGTGCCAGCAGCCCGGACAGGACCCATGGCTACACCTTC; CDR3 protein: CASSPDRTHGYTF; J gene: TRBJ1-2; D gene: TRBD1; clone size: NA; V gene: TRBV11-1